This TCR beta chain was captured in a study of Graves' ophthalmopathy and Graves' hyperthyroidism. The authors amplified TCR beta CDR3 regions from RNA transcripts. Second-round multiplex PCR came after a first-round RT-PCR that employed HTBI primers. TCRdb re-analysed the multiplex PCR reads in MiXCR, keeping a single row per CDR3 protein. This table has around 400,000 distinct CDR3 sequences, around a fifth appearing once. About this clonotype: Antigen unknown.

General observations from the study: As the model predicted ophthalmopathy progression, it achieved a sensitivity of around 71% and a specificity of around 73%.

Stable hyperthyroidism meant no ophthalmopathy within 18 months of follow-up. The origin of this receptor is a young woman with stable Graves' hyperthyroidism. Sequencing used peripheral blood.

In nucleotides, the CDR3 is TGCAGTGCTTGGACAGGGTATAGTGGCTACACCTTC. Encoded protein: CSAWTGYSGYTF. The V call is TRBV20-1, the J call TRBJ1-2, with TRBD1 identical over 8 bases. Germline-derived CDR1 and CDR2 are DFQATT and SNEGSKA (reference sequence). V dropped 5 bases and J dropped 7; count of bases not matched to a gene: 6. The CDR3 spans 12 residues.